The subject of this entry is one T cell receptor beta chain. Its specificity is not known. These data originate in a study of shared clonotypes between healthy human individuals. Study at large: Donor ages ranged 18 to 49 years: a couple of women, three men. Study results and caveats: What naive subsets generally showed was a larger estimated richness than memory subsets showed. Naive CD4 clonotypes overlapped across a few donors at approximately 5.5%.

The naive CD8 fraction comprised CD45RO-negative cells positively selected for CCR7 and excluded terminally differentiated effector memory CD45RA+ cells. Produced via immunoSEQ multiplex PCR; TCRdb's table is partial and in-frame only. The data contain about 2,200,000 clones, approximately 94% of them singletons. The sequenced sample was naive CD8+ T cells from PBMCs. This clonotype was obtained from a man in his late teens or twenties in good health. Some clones in this sample may be carry-over from other donors' samples.

The CDR3, as DNA: TGTGCCAGCAGTGGAGCGCCAACTCAAAACATTCAGTACTTC. Translation: CASSGAPTQNIQYF. The V gene is TRBV2, the J gene TRBJ2-4; D ambiguous. Trimming removed 4 bases at V and 5 bases at J, with 12 bases between. The CDR3 is 14 residues long. Germline CDR1 reads SNHLY; CDR2 reads FYNNEI.